This record covers a single T cell receptor beta chain. V was shortened by 0 bases and J by 0 bases, with 12 bases between the two germline ends. Germline V CDR1 and CDR2: DFQATT, SNEGSKA (reference sequence). The CDR3 contains 17 residues. The sample originates from a study of T-cell memory formation after mild COVID-19. 5'RACE with constant-segment primers yielded barcoded, UMI-tagged TCR alpha and TCR beta cDNA libraries. TCRdb used MiXCR to reprocess the 5' RACE reads, holding one entry per CDR3 protein. The sample lists hundreds of thousands of distinct CDR3 sequences, roughly 15% seen once, with approximately 21% in the top ten.

V and J are TRBV20-1 and TRBJ1-6; D gene ambiguous. This TCR derives from a man younger than 35 who had mild COVID-19 (a few samples of this study predate the infection). Cell type and time point are not known. Sequenced sample: PBMCs or a T cell subset sorted from them (not recorded which). This CDR3 is CSARDGRRSSYNSPLHF. For the CDR3, the DNA is TGCAGTGCTAGAGATGGGCGGAGGAGCTCCTATAATTCACCCCTCCACTTT.